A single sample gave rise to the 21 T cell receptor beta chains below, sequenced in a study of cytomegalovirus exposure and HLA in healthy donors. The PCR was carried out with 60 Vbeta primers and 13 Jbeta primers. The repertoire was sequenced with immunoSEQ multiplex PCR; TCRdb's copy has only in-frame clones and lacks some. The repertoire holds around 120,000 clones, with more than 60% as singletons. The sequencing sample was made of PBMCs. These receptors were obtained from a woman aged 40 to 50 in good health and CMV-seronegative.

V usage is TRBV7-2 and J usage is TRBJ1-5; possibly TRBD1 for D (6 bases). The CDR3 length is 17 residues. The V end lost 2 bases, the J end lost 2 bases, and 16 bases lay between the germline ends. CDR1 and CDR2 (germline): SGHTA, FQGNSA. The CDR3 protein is CASSLSLTGRGNQPQHF. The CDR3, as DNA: TGTGCCAGCAGCTTAAGCCTTACAGGGAGGGGCAATCAGCCCCAGCATTTT.

The CDR3 is CASRGAGNTIYF. For the CDR3, the DNA is TGTGCCAGCAGGGGGGCAGGAAACACCATATATTTT. The rearrangement uses TRBV6-6 and TRBJ1-3; a weak D match, TRBD1 (6 bases). This CDR3 has 12 amino acids. Trimming removed 6 bases from V and 4 bases from J, with 7 bases in between. The germline V gene encodes CDR1 MNHNY and CDR2 SVGAGI (reference sequence).

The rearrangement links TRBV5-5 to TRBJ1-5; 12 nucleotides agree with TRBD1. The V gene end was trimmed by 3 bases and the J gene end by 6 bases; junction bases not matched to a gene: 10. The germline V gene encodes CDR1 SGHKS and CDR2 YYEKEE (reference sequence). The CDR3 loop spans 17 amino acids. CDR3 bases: TGTGCCAGCAGCTCGGGACAGGGGGCGCTCGTTGGTCAGCCCCAGCATTTT. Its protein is CASSSGQGALVGQPQHF.

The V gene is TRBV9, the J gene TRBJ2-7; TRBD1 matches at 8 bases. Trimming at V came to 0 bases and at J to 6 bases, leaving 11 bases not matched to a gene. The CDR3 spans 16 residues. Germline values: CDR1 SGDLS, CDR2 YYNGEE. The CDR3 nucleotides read TGTGCCAGCAGCGTAGATGCTGGGACAGGAACACGCGAGCAGTACTTC. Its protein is CASSVDAGTGTREQYF.

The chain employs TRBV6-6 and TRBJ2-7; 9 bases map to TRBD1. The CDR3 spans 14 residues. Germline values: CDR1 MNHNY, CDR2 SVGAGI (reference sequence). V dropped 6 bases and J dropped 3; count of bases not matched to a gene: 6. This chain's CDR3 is CASRTGQGLYEQYF. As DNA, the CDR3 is TGTGCCAGCAGAACGGGACAGGGACTCTACGAGCAGTACTTC.

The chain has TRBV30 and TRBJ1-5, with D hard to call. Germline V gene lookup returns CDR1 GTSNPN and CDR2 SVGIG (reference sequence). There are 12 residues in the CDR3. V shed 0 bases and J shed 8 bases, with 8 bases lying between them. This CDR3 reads CAWSVEGKPQHF. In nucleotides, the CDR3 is TGTGCCTGGAGTGTAGAGGGTAAGCCCCAGCATTTT.

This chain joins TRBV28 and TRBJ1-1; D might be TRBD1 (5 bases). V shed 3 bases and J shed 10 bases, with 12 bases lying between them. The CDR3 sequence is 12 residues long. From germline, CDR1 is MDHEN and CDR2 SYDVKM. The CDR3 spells CASSFRGTGAFF. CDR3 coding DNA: TGTGCCAGCAGTTTCCGGGGGACCGGAGCTTTCTTT.

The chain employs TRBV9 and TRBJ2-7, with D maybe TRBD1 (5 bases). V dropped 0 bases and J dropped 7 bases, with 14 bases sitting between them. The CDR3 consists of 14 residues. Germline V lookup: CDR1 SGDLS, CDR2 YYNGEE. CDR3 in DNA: TGTGCCAGCAGCGTAGGGGCAGGGTTACGGGAGCAGTACTTC. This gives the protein CASSVGAGLREQYF.

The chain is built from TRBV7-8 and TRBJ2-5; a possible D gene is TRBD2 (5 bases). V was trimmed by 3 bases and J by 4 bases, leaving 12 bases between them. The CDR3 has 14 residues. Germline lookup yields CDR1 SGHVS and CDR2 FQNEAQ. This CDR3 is CASSFRTGTETQYF. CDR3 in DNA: TGTGCCAGCAGCTTCCGGACTGGCACAGAGACCCAGTACTTC.

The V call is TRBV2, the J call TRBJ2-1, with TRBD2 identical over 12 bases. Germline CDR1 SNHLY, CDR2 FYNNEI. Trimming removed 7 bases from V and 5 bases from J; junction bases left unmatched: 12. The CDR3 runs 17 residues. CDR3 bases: TGTGCCAGCACGAGGGGACCGACTAGCGGGGGAGACAATGAGCAGTTCTTC. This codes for CASTRGPTSGGDNEQFF.

The CDR3 DNA follows: TGTGCCACCAGCACCGCGGGGGTGGTCTATGGCTACACCTTC. Its translation: CATSTAGVVYGYTF. The chain combines TRBV15 with TRBJ1-2; TRBD1 is a possible D gene (5 bases). V was shortened by 4 bases and J by 4 bases, with 13 bases between the two germline ends. There are 14 residues in the CDR3. The germline CDR1 and CDR2 sequences are LNHNV and YYDKDF (reference sequence).

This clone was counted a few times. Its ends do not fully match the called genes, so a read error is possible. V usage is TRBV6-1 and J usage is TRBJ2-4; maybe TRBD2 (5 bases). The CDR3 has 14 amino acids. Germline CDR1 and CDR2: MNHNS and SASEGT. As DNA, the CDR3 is TGTGCCAGCAGTGAAGGTCTAGCCAAAAACAGTCAGTACTTC. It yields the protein CASSEGLAKNSQYF.

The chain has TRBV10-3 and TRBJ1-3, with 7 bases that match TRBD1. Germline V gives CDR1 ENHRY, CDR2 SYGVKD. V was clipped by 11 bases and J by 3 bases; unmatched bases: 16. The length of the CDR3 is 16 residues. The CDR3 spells CAAQESTGSSGNTIYF. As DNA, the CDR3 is TGTGCCGCCCAGGAATCGACAGGGAGTAGTGGAAACACCATATATTTT.

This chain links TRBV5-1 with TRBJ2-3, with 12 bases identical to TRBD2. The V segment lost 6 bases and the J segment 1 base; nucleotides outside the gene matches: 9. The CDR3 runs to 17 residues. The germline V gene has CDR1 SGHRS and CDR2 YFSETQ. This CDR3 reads CASTRTSGTWGTDTQYF. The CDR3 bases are TGCGCCAGCACCAGGACTAGCGGGACCTGGGGCACAGATACGCAGTATTTT.

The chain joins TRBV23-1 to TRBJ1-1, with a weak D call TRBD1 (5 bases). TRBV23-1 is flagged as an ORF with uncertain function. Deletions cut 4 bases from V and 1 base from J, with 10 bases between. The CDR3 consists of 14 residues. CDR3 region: CASSLRQRNTEAFF. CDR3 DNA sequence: TGCGCCAGCAGTCTACGACAGCGGAACACTGAAGCTTTCTTT.

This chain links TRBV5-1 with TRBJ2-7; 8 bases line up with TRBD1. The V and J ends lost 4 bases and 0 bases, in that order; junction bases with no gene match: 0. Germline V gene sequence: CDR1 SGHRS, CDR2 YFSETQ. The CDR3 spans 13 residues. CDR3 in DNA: TGCGCCAGCAGCACAGGGGGCTCCTACGAGCAGTACTTC. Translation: CASSTGGSYEQYF.

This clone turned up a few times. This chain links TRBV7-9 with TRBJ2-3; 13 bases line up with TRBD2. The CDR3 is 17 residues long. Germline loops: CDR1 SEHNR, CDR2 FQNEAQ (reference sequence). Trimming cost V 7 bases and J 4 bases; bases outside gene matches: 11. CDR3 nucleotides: TGTGCCAGCACCCGGACTAGCGGGAGCCTTATCCCAGATACGCAGTATTTT. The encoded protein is CASTRTSGSLIPDTQYF.

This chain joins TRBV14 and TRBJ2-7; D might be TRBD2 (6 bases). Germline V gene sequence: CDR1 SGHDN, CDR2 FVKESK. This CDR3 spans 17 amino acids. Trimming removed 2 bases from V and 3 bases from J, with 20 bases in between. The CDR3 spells CASSQHALASLGYEQYF. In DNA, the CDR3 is TGTGCCAGCAGCCAACATGCACTAGCTTCCCTCGGCTACGAGCAGTACTTC.

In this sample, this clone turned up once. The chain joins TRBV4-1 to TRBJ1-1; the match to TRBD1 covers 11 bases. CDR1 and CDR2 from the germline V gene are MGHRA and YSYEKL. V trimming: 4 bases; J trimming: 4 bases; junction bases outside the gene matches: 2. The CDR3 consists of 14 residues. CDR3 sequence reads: CASSLGQGVTEAFF. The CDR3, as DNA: TGCGCCAGCAGCCTGGGACAGGGGGTCACTGAAGCTTTCTTT.

The CDR3 region is CSVEDSMNTEAFF. In DNA form, the CDR3 reads TGCAGCGTTGAGGACAGCATGAACACTGAAGCTTTCTTT. The chain has TRBV29-1 and TRBJ1-1, with D tentatively TRBD1 (6 bases). This CDR3 spans 13 amino acids. Per the germline V gene, CDR1 is SQVTM and CDR2 is ANQGSEA. Trimming pared 3 bases from V and 0 bases from J, leaving 8 bases between. Drawing the rest from reference TRBV29-1 and TRBJ1-1, the complete variable domain is SAVISQKPSRDICQRGTSLTIQCQVDSQVTMMFWYRQQPGQSLTLIATANQGSEATYESGFVIDKFPISRPNLTFSTLTVSNMSPEDSSIYLCSVEDSMNTEAFFGQGTRLTVV.

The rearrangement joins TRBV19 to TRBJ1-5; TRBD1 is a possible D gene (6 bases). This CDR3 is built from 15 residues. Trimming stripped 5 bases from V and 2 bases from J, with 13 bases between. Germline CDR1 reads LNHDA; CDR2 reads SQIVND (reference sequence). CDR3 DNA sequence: TGTGCCAGTAGTCCCAACAGGGATCGCAATCAGCCCCAGCATTTT. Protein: CASSPNRDRNQPQHF.